The sequence of this TCR beta chain was determined in a study of monozygotic twins with inflammatory bowel disease. The study, taken as a whole, reports: Immunosuppressive treatment differences may have increased patient repertoire variability. Relative to healthy twins, IBD patients had fewer clonotypes in common with others, a gap that was especially apparent with disease activity.

TCRdb re-analyzed the 5' RACE reads; it lists each CDR3 protein once, without DNA. The sample has 110,000 or so distinct CDR3 sequences. Germline CDR1 and CDR2: LNHDA and SQIVND (reference sequence). The CDR3 totals 13 residues. Comments on this clonotype: Its specificity is not known.

V and J are TRBV19 and TRBJ2-3; TCRdb names TRBD1, which stays unverified in the absence of DNA. Input material: blood. The clonotype was recovered from a human donor with ulcerative colitis or Crohn's disease, or a healthy co-twin of an affected twin (not recorded which). The chain's CDR3 is CATRDRAADTQYF.